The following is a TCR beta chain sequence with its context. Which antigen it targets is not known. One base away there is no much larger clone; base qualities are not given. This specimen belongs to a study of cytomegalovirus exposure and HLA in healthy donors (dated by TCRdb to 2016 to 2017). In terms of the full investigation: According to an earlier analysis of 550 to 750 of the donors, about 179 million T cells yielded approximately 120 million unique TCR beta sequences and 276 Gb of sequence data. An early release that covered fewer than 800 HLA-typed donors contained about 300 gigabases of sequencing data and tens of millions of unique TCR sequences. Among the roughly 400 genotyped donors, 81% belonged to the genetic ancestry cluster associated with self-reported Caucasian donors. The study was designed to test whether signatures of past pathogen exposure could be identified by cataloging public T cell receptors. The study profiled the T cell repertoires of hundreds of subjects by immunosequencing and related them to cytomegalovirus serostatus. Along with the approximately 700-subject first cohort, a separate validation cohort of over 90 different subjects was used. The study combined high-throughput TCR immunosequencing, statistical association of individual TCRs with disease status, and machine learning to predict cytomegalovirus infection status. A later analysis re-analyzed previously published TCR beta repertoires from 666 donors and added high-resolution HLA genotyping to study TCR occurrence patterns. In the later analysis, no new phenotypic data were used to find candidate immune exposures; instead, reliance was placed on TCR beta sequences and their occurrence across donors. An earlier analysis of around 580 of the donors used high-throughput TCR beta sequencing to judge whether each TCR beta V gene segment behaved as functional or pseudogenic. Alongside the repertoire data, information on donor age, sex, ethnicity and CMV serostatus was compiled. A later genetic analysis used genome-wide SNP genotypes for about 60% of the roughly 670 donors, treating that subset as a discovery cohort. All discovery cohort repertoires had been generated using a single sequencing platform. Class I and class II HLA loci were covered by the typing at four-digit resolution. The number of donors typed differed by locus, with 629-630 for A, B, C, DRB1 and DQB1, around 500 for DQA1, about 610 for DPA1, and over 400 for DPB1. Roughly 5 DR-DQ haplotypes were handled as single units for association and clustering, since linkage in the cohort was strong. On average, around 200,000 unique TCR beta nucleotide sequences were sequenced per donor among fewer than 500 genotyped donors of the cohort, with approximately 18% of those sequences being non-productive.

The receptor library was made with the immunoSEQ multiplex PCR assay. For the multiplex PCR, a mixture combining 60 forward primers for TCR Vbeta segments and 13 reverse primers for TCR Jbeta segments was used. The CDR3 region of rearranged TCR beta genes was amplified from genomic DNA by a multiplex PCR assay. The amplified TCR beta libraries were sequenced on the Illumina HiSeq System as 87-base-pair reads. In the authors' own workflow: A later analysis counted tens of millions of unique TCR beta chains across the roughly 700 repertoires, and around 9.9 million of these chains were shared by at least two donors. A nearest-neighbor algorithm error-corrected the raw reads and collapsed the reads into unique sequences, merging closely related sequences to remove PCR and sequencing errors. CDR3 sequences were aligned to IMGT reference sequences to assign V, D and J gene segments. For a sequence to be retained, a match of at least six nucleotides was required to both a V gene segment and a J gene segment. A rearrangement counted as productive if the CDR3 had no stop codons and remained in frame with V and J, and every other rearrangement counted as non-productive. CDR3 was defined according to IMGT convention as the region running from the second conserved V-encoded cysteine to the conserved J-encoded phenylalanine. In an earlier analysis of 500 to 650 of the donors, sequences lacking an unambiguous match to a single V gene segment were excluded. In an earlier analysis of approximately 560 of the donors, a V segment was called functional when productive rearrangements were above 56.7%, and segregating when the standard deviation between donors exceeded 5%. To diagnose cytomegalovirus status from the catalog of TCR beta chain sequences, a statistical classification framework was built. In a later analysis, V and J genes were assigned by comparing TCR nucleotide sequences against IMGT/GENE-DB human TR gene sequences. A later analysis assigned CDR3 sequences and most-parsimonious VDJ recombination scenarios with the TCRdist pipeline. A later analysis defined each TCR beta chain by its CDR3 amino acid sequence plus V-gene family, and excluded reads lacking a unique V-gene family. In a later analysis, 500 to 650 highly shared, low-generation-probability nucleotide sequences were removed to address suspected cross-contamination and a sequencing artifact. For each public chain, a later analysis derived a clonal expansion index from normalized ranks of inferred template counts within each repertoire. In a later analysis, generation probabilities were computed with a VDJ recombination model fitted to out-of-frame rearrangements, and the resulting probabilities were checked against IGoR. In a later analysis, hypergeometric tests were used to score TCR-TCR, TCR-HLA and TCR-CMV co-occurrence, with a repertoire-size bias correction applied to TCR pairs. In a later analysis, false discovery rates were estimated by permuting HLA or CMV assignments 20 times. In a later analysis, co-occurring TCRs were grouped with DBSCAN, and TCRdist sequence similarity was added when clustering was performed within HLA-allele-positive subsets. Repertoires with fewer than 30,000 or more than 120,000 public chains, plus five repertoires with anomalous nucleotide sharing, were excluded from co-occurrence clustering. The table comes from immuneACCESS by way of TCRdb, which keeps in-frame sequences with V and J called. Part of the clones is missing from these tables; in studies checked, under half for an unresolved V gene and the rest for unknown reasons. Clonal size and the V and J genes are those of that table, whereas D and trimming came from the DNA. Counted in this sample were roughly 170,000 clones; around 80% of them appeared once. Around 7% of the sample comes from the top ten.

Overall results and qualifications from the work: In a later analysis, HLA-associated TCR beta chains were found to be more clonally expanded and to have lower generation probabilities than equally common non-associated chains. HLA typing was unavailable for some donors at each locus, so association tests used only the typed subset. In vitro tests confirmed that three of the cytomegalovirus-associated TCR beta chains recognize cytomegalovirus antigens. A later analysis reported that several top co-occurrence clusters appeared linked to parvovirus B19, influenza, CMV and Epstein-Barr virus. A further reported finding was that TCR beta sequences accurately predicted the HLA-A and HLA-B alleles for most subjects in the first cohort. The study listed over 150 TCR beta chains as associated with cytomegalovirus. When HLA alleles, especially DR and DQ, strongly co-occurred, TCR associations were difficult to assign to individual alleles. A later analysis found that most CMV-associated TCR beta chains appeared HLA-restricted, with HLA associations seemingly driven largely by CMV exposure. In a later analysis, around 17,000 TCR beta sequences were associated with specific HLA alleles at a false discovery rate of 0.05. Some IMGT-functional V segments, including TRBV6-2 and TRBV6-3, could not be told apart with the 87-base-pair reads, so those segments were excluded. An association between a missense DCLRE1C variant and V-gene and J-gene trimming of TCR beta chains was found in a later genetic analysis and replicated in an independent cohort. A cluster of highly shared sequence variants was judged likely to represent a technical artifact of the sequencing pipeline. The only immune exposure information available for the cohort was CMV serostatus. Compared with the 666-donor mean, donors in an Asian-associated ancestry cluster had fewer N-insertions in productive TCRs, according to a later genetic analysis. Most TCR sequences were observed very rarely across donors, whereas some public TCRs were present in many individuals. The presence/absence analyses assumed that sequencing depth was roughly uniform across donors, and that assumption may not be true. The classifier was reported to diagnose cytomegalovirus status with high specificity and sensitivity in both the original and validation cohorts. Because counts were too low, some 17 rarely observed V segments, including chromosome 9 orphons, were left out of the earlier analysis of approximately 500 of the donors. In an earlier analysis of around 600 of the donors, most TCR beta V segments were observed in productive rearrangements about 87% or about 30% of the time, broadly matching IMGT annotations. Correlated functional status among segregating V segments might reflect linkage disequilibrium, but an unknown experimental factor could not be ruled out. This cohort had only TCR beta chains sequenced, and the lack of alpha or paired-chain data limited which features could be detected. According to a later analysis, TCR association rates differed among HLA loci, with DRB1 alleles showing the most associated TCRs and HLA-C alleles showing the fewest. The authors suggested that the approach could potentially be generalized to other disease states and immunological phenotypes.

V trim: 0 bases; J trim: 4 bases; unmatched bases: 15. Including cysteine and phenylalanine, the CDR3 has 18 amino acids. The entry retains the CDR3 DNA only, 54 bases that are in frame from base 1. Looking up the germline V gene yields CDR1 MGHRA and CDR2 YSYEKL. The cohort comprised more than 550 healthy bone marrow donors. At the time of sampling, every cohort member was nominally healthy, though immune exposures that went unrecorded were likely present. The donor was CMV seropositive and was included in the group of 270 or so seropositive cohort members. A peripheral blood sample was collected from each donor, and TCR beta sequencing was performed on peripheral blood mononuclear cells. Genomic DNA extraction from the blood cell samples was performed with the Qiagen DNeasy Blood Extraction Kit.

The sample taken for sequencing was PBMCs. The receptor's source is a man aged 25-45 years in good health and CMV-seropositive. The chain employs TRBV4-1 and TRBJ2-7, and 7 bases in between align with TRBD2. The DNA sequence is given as TGCGCCAGCAGCCAAGACGTAATCGGGGGGTCCCGAGGATACGAGCAGTACTTC. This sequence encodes CASSQDVIGGSRGYEQYF.